One and the same sample provided the 17 T cell receptor beta chains below, sequenced in a study of CD8 T cells in Susac syndrome (dated by TCRdb to about 2019). The method was the immunoSEQ multiplex PCR assay. RNA was extracted using the RNeasy kit, and roughly 0.5 to 1 microgram was reverse transcribed with random hexamers. The public reads were run again by TCRdb, first through fastp at Q25 and then through MiXCR, and only productive beta chains were kept. Entries that share a CDR3 protein sequence are merged under the most common genes and DNA. This sample holds 150,000 or so distinct CDR3 sequences; 95% to 96% were observed only once. The ten biggest clones cover 0.15% of the sample. Sequenced: CD8+ T cells from PBMCs. Every receptor here comes from a human donor with multiple sclerosis.

V gene TRBV20-1 combines with J gene TRBJ1-5; 7 bases agree with TRBD1. This CDR3 has 14 amino acids. Per the germline V gene, CDR1 is DFQATT and CDR2 is SNEGSKA (reference sequence). Unmatched junction bases numbered 10, after V lost 6 bases and J lost 5 bases. The CDR3 nucleotides are TGCAGTGCCCTCGACAGGGAGGGGGATCAGCCCCAGCATTTT. As protein: CSALDREGDQPQHF.

V is TRBV7-9 and J is TRBJ1-6; tentative D call: TRBD1 (5 bases). With 2 bases removed from V and 6 bases from J, the gap between germline ends came to 14 bases. Looked up from germline, CDR1 is SEHNR and CDR2 is FQNEAQ (reference sequence). The CDR3 is made up of 16 amino acids. CDR3 region: CASSLSTEGSNSPLHF. CDR3 coding DNA: TGTGCCAGCAGCTTATCGACCGAGGGGAGTAATTCACCCCTCCACTTT.

This chain joins TRBV29-1 and TRBJ2-5; weak D call: TRBD1 (5 bases). V lost 3 bases and J 0 bases, leaving 5 bases between the germline ends. The CDR3 is made up of 12 amino acids. The germline CDR1 and CDR2 sequences are SQVTM and ANQGSEA. The CDR3 bases are TGCAGCGTTGACAGGGACCAAGAGACCCAGTACTTC. Translation: CSVDRDQETQYF.

This clonotype was recorded once. This chain joins TRBV29-1 and TRBJ1-1; D is uncertain. From germline, CDR1 is SQVTM and CDR2 ANQGSEA. Trimming removed 4 bases at V and 1 base at J, with 10 bases between. The CDR3 is 13 amino acids. The CDR3 DNA follows: TGCAGCGTTGCCCTAAAGACGAACACTGAAGCTTTCTTT. Protein product: CSVALKTNTEAFF.

The rearrangement joins TRBV19 to TRBJ2-5, with D uncertain. V lost 7 bases and J 9 bases, leaving 15 bases between the germline ends. The CDR3 is 12 residues long. Germline V CDR1 and CDR2: LNHDA, SQIVND (reference sequence). The CDR3 sequence: CASNRHDEPQYF. The CDR3, as DNA: TGTGCCAGTAACAGACACGACGAGCCCCAGTACTTC.

This chain joins TRBV5-6 and TRBJ2-7; D is tentatively TRBD1 or TRBD2 (5 bases each). CDR1 is SGHDT, CDR2 YYEEEE, per germline. The CDR3 runs to 14 residues. V shed 4 bases and J shed 3 bases, with 14 bases lying between them. The CDR3 loop reads CASSPRDGFYEQYV. CDR3 DNA: TGTGCCAGCAGCCCCCGGGACGGGTTCTACGAGCAGTACGTC.

A single count supports this clonotype. The chain is built from TRBV5-1 and TRBJ1-1, with TRBD1 identical over 11 bases. Unmatched junction bases numbered 5, after V lost 3 bases and J lost 7 bases. The CDR3 contains 14 residues. Germline-derived CDR1 and CDR2 are SGHRS and YFSETQ. For the CDR3, the DNA is TGCGCCAGCAGCTCGGGACAGGGGGTTATTGAAGCTTTCTTT. Translated, it gives CASSSGQGVIEAFF.

This clonotype was seen just once. The chain joins TRBV7-9 to TRBJ2-1; 11 positions agree with TRBD2. The CDR3 has 15 amino acids. Unmatched junction bases numbered 9, after V lost 6 bases and J lost 8 bases. Germline values: CDR1 SEHNR, CDR2 FQNEAQ (reference sequence). The CDR3 nucleotides are TGTGCCAGCAGTCTTAGCGGGGGGGCTCTAGATGAGCAGTTCTTC. Its translation is CASSLSGGALDEQFF. Supplemented by reference TRBV7-9 and TRBJ2-1, the full variable domain reads DTGVSQNPRHKITKRGQNVTFRCDPISEHNRLYWYRQTLGQGPEFLTYFQNEAQLEKSRLLSDRFSAERPKGSFSTLEIQRTEQGDSAMYLCASSLSGGALDEQFFGPGTRLTVL.

The chain combines TRBV29-1 with TRBJ1-2; perhaps TRBD1 as D (5 bases). V was shortened by 6 bases and J by 4 bases, with 12 bases between the two germline ends. Germline CDR1 SQVTM, CDR2 ANQGSEA. The CDR3 totals 12 residues. CDR3 sequence: CSVETGPYGYTF. CDR3 nucleotides: TGCAGCGTCGAAACGGGACCCTATGGCTACACCTTC.

CDR3 loop: CASSSTGGGNYGYTF. The CDR3 DNA sequence: TGTGCCAGCAGTTCCACAGGGGGCGGTAACTATGGCTACACCTTC. The V call is TRBV12-3 or TRBV12-4, the J call TRBJ1-2; 9 bases match TRBD1. V dropped 4 bases and J dropped 1; count of bases not matched to a gene: 4. The CDR3 runs to 15 residues.

The V gene is TRBV20-1, the J gene TRBJ2-7, with D perhaps being TRBD1 or TRBD2 (6 bases each). Germline V lookup: CDR1 DFQATT, CDR2 SNEGSKA (reference sequence). This CDR3 is built from 13 residues. Trimming stripped 3 bases from V and 0 bases from J, with 9 bases between. CDR3 loop: CSASTGASYEQYF. The DNA for the CDR3 is TGCAGTGCTAGCACGGGGGCCTCCTACGAGCAGTACTTC.

The chain couples TRBV3-1 to TRBJ2-7, with 9 bases that match TRBD2. Trimming cost V 4 bases and J 2 bases; bases outside gene matches: 6. This CDR3 is 15 amino acids long. Germline loops: CDR1 LGHDT, CDR2 YNNKEL (reference sequence). In nucleotides, the CDR3 is TGTGCCAGCAGCCCCGGACTAGCGATCACCTACGAGCAGTACTTC. Amino acid sequence: CASSPGLAITYEQYF.

The V call is TRBV9, the J call TRBJ2-3; no reliable D call. V lost 0 bases and J lost 0, with 5 bases in between. CDR3 length equals 14 residues. Germline V CDR1 and CDR2: SGDLS, YYNGEE. The CDR3 DNA sequence: TGTGCCAGCAGCGTAGAACGCAGCACAGATACGCAGTATTTT. It yields the protein CASSVERSTDTQYF.

The chain couples TRBV24-1 to TRBJ2-3; D is unresolved. In germline, CDR1 is KGHDR, CDR2 SFDVKD. V shed 2 bases and J shed 8 bases, with 10 bases lying between them. This CDR3 comprises 13 residues. In nucleotides, the CDR3 is TGTGCCACCAGTGATTCCCCCTCCGGTACGCAGTATTTT. Protein sequence: CATSDSPSGTQYF.

This rearrangement joins TRBV9 to TRBJ1-2; tentatively, D is TRBD1 (5 bases). The germline CDR1 and CDR2 sequences are SGDLS and YYNGEE. The CDR3 sequence is 14 residues long. Trimming took 6 bases from V and 2 from J, leaving 14 bases between them. CDR3 bases: TGTGCCAGCAATCACCCGGGGGGGAACTATGGCTACACCTTC. Residues: CASNHPGGNYGYTF. Full variable domain (remainder filled in from reference TRBV9 and TRBJ1-2): DSGVTQTPKHLITATGQRVTLRCSPRSGDLSVYWYQQSLDQGLQFLIQYYNGEERAKGNILERFSAQQFPDLHSELNLSSLELGDSALYFCASNHPGGNYGYTFGSGTRLTVV.

The V gene is TRBV29-1, the J gene TRBJ2-1; D uncertain. Germline CDR1 reads SQVTM; CDR2 reads ANQGSEA. This CDR3 has 11 residues. V lost 0 bases and J lost 9, with 6 bases in between. The CDR3 reads CSVEDLGEQFF. Written as DNA, the CDR3 is TGCAGCGTTGAAGATCTTGGTGAGCAGTTCTTC.

The V gene is TRBV5-1, the J gene TRBJ2-3; D ambiguous. The germline CDR1 and CDR2 sequences are SGHRS and YFSETQ. Trimming shortened V by 2 bases and J by 0 bases, and 4 bases separated the two germline ends. The CDR3 has 13 amino acids. The CDR3 sequence is CASSFESTDTQYF. DNA of the CDR3: TGCGCCAGCAGCTTCGAGAGCACAGATACGCAGTATTTT. Based on the CDR3 plus reference TRBV5-1 and TRBJ2-3, the full variable domain is KAGVTQTPRYLIKTRGQQVTLSCSPISGHRSVSWYQQTPGQGLQFLFEYFSETQRNKGNFPGRFSGRQFSNSRSEMNVSTLELGDSALYLCASSFESTDTQYFGPGTRLTVL.